The present entry profiles one T cell receptor beta chain with its context. Germline and junction disagree at one end, which may indicate a read error. This entry belongs to a study of T cells in pancreatic ductal adenocarcinoma. No neoadjuvant therapy was given to the selected pancreatic ductal adenocarcinoma patients before their surgery. The CDR3 is made up of 15 amino acids. Germline loops: CDR1 SGHRS, CDR2 YFSETQ. TCRdb's table, derived via immunoSEQ multiplex PCR, lists solely in-frame clones and lacks some. This sample yields over 100,000 clones, of which 90% to 95% are seen a single time; roughly 3.1% belongs to the top ten.

The V gene is TRBV5-1, the J gene TRBJ2-2; TRBD2 agrees at 9 bases. The clonotype comes from a human donor with pancreatic ductal adenocarcinoma. The source material was PBMCs. The CDR3 DNA follows: TGCGCCAGCAGGTTGGAAGCGGGAGGTACCGGGGAGCTGTTTTTT. Residues: CASRLEAGGTGELFF.